The present TCR beta chain was sequenced within a study of blood T cell repertoires in COVID-19. V lost 1 base to trimming and J lost 7 bases, with 7 bases between them. This CDR3 spans 12 amino acids. Profiled with immunoSEQ multiplex PCR; TCRdb holds only in-frame clones, not every one. The table has about 47,000 clones, approximately 85% seen once. Sequences were obtained from peripheral blood. This clonotype was sampled from a human donor with acute or convalescent COVID-19. The donor label of this sample is uncertain. The rearrangement joins TRBV12-3 or TRBV12-4 to TRBJ1-2, with no clear D. The CDR3 spells CASSLGRSGYTF. The CDR3 DNA is TGTGCCAGCAGTTTAGGAAGGAGTGGCTACACCTTC.